This TCR beta chain comes out of a study of somatic mutations in cytotoxic T cells in rheumatoid arthritis. Looking at the study overall: It was right after diagnosis, before any treatment, that patient blood (approximately 28 ml EDTA) was drawn. The researchers flow-sorted some T-cell populations stained with V beta antibodies and got nearly 100% purity, and these included V beta1+ cells sequenced for TCRB.

The V and J ends lost 4 bases and 2 bases, in that order; junction bases with no gene match: 11. The CDR3 is 17 amino acids. Germline V gene data show CDR1 as MDHEN and CDR2 as SYDVKM. Worth noting for this clone: Its antigen is unidentified.

Regarding the study as a whole: Unknown were the antigen targets of the expanded CD8+ clones.

Profiled with immunoSEQ multiplex PCR; TCRdb holds only in-frame clones, not every one. The sample shows about 3,000 clones, 80% to 95% of them seen only once. This sequence was found in a woman aged 18-35 years with rheumatoid arthritis. Specimen: CD8+ T cells sorted from blood. The chain is built from TRBV28 and TRBJ2-3; TRBD2 aligns across 8 bases. The CDR3 DNA reads as TGTGCCAGCAGTTCTAGGCGGATAGCGGGAATCACAGATACGCAGTATTTT. This codes for CASSSRRIAGITDTQYF.